This T cell receptor beta chain was captured by sequencing in a study of beta chain features in type 1 diabetes. Comments on this clone: Antigen specificity is unknown.

Regarding the study as a whole: Across all four CD4+ subsets, people with type 1 diabetes showed modestly shorter TCRB CDR3s.

Trimming left V 2 bases short and J 6 bases short, with 14 bases between. Germline V CDR1 and CDR2: LGHNT, FRNRAP. The CDR3 contains 15 residues. Purity above 95% was achieved in all sorted populations. The sequenced template was cDNA made from the entire isolated RNA. Some clones are missing from TCRdb's copy, which holds only in-frame ones; the method was immunoSEQ multiplex PCR. The repertoire holds nearly 700,000 clones, with around 15% as singletons. The TCR sequence derives from a man aged 18 to 35 with type 1 diabetes. V gene TRBV12-5 combines with J gene TRBJ1-5, with a tentative D call TRBD1 (5 bases). Sequencing was carried out using naive CD4+ T cells from blood. The CDR3 DNA reads TGTGCTAGTGGTTTGTCGGAGCAGGGCCGTCAGCCCCAGCATTTT. Amino acid sequence: CASGLSEQGRQPQHF.